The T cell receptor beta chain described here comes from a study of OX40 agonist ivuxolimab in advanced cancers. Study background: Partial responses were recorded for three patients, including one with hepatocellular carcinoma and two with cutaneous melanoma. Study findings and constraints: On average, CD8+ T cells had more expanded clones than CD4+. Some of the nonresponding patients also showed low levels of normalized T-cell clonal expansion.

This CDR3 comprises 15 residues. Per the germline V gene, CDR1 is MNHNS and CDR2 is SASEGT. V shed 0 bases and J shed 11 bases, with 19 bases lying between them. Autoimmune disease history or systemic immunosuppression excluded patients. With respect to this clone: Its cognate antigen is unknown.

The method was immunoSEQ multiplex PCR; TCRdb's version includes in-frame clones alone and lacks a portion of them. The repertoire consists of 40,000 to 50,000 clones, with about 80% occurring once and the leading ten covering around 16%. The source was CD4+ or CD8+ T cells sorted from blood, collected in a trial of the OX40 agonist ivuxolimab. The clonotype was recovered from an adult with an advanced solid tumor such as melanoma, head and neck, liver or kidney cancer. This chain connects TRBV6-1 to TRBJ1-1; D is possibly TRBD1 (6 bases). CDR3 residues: CASSEALLGGLWAFF. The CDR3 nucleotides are TGTGCCAGCAGTGAAGCGCTTTTAGGGGGGTTGTGGGCTTTCTTT.